Listed below are T cell receptor beta chains from one sample, sequenced in a study of T cells in Graves' hyperthyroidism and ophthalmopathy. MiXCR was run by TCRdb on the multiplex PCR reads, yielding one entry per CDR3 protein. The sample consists of over 500,000 distinct CDR3 sequences, approximately 48% of them appearing once. Sequences were obtained from peripheral blood or thyroid tissue (not recorded which). These receptors were obtained from an adult woman with Graves' disease, either hyperthyroidism or ophthalmopathy (not recorded which). The CDR3 runs from the conserved cysteine through the conserved F or W. Each record gives: V gene, J gene, D gene, clone size, CDR3 length, CDR3 protein, CDR3 DNA. D genes are given only for firm matches. Clone size is shown for a subset of rows, as once, few, many or a class of expanded clone.

V gene: TRBV2
J gene: TRBJ2-7
D gene: -
clone size: few
CDR3 length: 12
CDR3 protein: CASSVSLDGQYF
CDR3 DNA: TGTGCCAGCAGTGTTTCCCTAGATGGGCAGTACTTC

V gene: TRBV6-4
J gene: TRBJ1-5
D gene: -
clone size: -
CDR3 length: 14
CDR3 protein: CASSYRGGHQPQHF
CDR3 DNA: TGTGCCAGCAGTTACCGGGGAGGCCATCAGCCCCAGCATTTT

V gene: TRBV7-2
J gene: TRBJ1-5
D gene: TRBD1
clone size: -
CDR3 length: 16
CDR3 protein: CASSLGTGRGGQPQHF
CDR3 DNA: TGTGCCAGCAGCTTAGGGACAGGGAGAGGAGGTCAGCCCCAGCATTTT

V gene: TRBV29-1
J gene: TRBJ2-3
D gene: TRBD1
clone size: -
CDR3 length: 13
CDR3 protein: CSVRQGARDTQYF
CDR3 DNA: TGCAGCGTCAGACAGGGGGCTAGGGATACGCAGTATTTT

V gene: TRBV29-1
J gene: TRBJ2-7
D gene: -
clone size: many
CDR3 length: 13
CDR3 protein: CSVDTGIFYEQYF
CDR3 DNA: TGCAGCGTCGATACTGGTATTTTCTACGAGCAGTACTTC

V gene: TRBV5-1
J gene: TRBJ2-3
D gene: -
clone size: -
CDR3 length: 14
CDR3 protein: CASSLDRGTDTQYF
CDR3 DNA: TGCGCCAGCAGCTTGGACAGGGGCACAGATACGCAGTATTTT

V gene: TRBV28
J gene: TRBJ2-5
D gene: -
clone size: -
CDR3 length: 12
CDR3 protein: CASSFTGRLPYF
CDR3 DNA: TGTGCCAGCAGTTTTACAGGGCGGTTACCGTACTTC

V gene: TRBV2
J gene: TRBJ2-5
D gene: -
clone size: -
CDR3 length: 15
CDR3 protein: CACSASQGFQETQYF
CDR3 DNA: -

V gene: TRBV7-8
J gene: TRBJ2-5
D gene: TRBD2
clone size: few
CDR3 length: 15
CDR3 protein: CASVPSGSTQETQYF
CDR3 DNA: TGTGCCAGTGTCCCTAGCGGGAGTACCCAAGAGACCCAGTACTTC

V gene: TRBV29-1
J gene: TRBJ2-6
D gene: TRBD1
clone size: -
CDR3 length: 17
CDR3 protein: CSVVLGTGRRRANVLTF
CDR3 DNA: TGCAGCGTTGTCTTGGGGACAGGGCGAAGGCGGGCCAACGTCCTGACTTTC

V gene: TRBV29-1
J gene: TRBJ2-5
D gene: TRBD1
clone size: many
CDR3 length: 12
CDR3 protein: CSVAGQGVTQYF
CDR3 DNA: TGCAGCGTAGCTGGACAGGGGGTGACCCAGTACTTC

V gene: TRBV12-3/TRBV12-4
J gene: TRBJ1-3
D gene: TRBD1
clone size: many
CDR3 length: 16
CDR3 protein: CASSLERGTGGDTIYF
CDR3 DNA: TGTGCCAGCAGTTTAGAGCGCGGGACAGGAGGTGACACCATATATTTT

V gene: TRBV11-2
J gene: TRBJ1-3
D gene: TRBD1
clone size: -
CDR3 length: 15
CDR3 protein: CASSKPGQGVNTIYF
CDR3 DNA: TGTGCCAGCAGTAAACCGGGACAGGGTGTAAACACCATATATTTT

V gene: TRBV20-1
J gene: TRBJ2-7
D gene: -
clone size: -
CDR3 length: 14
CDR3 protein: CSAPLDRSSYEQYF
CDR3 DNA: TGCAGTGCCCCCTTGGACCGAAGCTCCTACGAGCAGTACTTC

V gene: TRBV7-8
J gene: TRBJ2-7
D gene: TRBD2
clone size: -
CDR3 length: 15
CDR3 protein: CASSLGRGSRNEQYF
CDR3 DNA: TGTGCCAGCAGCTTAGGTCGCGGGAGTAGGAACGAGCAGTACTTC

V gene: TRBV7-2
J gene: TRBJ2-7
D gene: -
clone size: -
CDR3 length: 15
CDR3 protein: CASSQAPSVMYEQYF
CDR3 DNA: TGTGCCAGCAGCCAAGCCCCGTCGGTAATGTACGAGCAGTACTTC

V gene: TRBV10-3
J gene: TRBJ2-2
D gene: TRBD1
clone size: -
CDR3 length: 15
CDR3 protein: CAISAQGANTGELSW
CDR3 DNA: TGTGCCATCAGTGCGCAGGGGGCGAACACCGGGGAGCTGTCTTGG

V gene: TRBV15
J gene: TRBJ2-5
D gene: TRBD1
clone size: -
CDR3 length: 14
CDR3 protein: CATSRTGQEETQYF
CDR3 DNA: TGTGCCACCAGCAGAACAGGACAGGAAGAGACCCAGTACTTC

V gene: TRBV10-3
J gene: TRBJ1-2
D gene: -
clone size: -
CDR3 length: 14
CDR3 protein: CAISAAGINYGYTF
CDR3 DNA: TGTGCCATCAGTGCGGCAGGGATTAACTATGGCTACACCTTC

V gene: TRBV2
J gene: TRBJ1-4
D gene: -
clone size: -
CDR3 length: 13
CDR3 protein: CASSRRANEKLFF
CDR3 DNA: TGTGCCAGCAGCCGTAGGGCTAATGAAAAACTGTTTTTT

V gene: TRBV24-1
J gene: TRBJ2-1
D gene: -
clone size: many
CDR3 length: 13
CDR3 protein: CATSDLNRREQFF
CDR3 DNA: TGTGCCACCAGTGATTTGAACAGGCGAGAGCAGTTCTTC

V gene: TRBV7-9
J gene: TRBJ2-7
D gene: TRBD1
clone size: -
CDR3 length: 17
CDR3 protein: CASSLGPLGQGTNEQYF
CDR3 DNA: TGTGCCAGCAGCTTAGGTCCATTGGGACAGGGAACGAACGAGCAGTACTTC

V gene: TRBV12-3/TRBV12-4
J gene: TRBJ1-5
D gene: -
clone size: -
CDR3 length: 15
CDR3 protein: CASSRLGRGSEPQHF
CDR3 DNA: TGTGCCAGCAGCCGCTTGGGGAGGGGATCTGAGCCCCAGCATTTT

V gene: TRBV14
J gene: TRBJ1-5
D gene: -
clone size: -
CDR3 length: 17
CDR3 protein: CASSPAWVDRPNQPQHF
CDR3 DNA: TGTGCCAGCTCACCGGCGTGGGTTGACAGGCCCAATCAGCCCCAGCATTTT

V gene: TRBV20-1
J gene: TRBJ2-7
D gene: -
clone size: many
CDR3 length: 12
CDR3 protein: CSAYTLVGWQYF
CDR3 DNA: TGCAGTGCTTATACACTAGTCGGTTGGCAGTACTTC

V gene: TRBV11-2
J gene: TRBJ1-6
D gene: -
clone size: -
CDR3 length: 15
CDR3 protein: CASSNWGGDQDPLHF
CDR3 DNA: TGTGCCAGCAGCAACTGGGGGGGGGACCAGGATCCCCTCCACTTT

V gene: TRBV25-1
J gene: TRBJ2-2
D gene: -
clone size: -
CDR3 length: 14
CDR3 protein: CASAPASNTGELFF
CDR3 DNA: TGTGCCAGCGCGCCCGCATCGAACACCGGGGAGCTGTTTTTT

V gene: TRBV10-3
J gene: TRBJ2-2
D gene: -
clone size: -
CDR3 length: 15
CDR3 protein: CAISERGGSTGELFF
CDR3 DNA: TGTGCCATCAGTGAAAGGGGGGGAAGCACCGGGGAGCTGTTTTTT

V gene: TRBV9
J gene: TRBJ2-6
D gene: TRBD1
clone size: -
CDR3 length: 15
CDR3 protein: CASSAGGGGANVLTF
CDR3 DNA: TGTGCCAGCAGCGCAGGGGGTGGTGGGGCCAACGTCCTGACTTTC

V gene: TRBV7-9
J gene: TRBJ1-1
D gene: -
clone size: few
CDR3 length: 14
CDR3 protein: CASSLTVIGTEAFF
CDR3 DNA: TGTGCCAGCAGCTTGACAGTGATAGGCACTGAAGCTTTCTTT

V gene: TRBV11-2
J gene: TRBJ1-4
D gene: -
clone size: -
CDR3 length: 13
CDR3 protein: CASSFTGKEKLFF
CDR3 DNA: TGTGCCAGCAGCTTCACAGGGAAGGAAAAACTGTTTTTT

V gene: TRBV5-6
J gene: TRBJ2-7
D gene: TRBD1
clone size: many
CDR3 length: 14
CDR3 protein: CASSPWGQSYEQYF
CDR3 DNA: TGTGCCAGCAGCCCTTGGGGACAGTCCTACGAGCAGTACTTC

V gene: TRBV7-2
J gene: TRBJ2-7
D gene: TRBD2
clone size: many
CDR3 length: 15
CDR3 protein: CASSFASGRTREQYF
CDR3 DNA: TGTGCCAGCAGCTTCGCTAGCGGGAGGACTAGGGAGCAGTACTTC

V gene: TRBV7-9
J gene: TRBJ1-2
D gene: -
clone size: once
CDR3 length: 12
CDR3 protein: CASSLAGGGVTF
CDR3 DNA: TGTGCCAGCAGCTTAGCGGGCGGCGGCGTCACCTTC

V gene: TRBV4-1
J gene: TRBJ1-5
D gene: TRBD1
clone size: many
CDR3 length: 16
CDR3 protein: CASSQEVRGMNQPQHF
CDR3 DNA: TGCGCCAGCAGCCAAGAAGTCAGGGGGATGAATCAGCCCCAGCATTTT

V gene: TRBV10-2
J gene: TRBJ2-7
D gene: -
clone size: few
CDR3 length: 15
CDR3 protein: CASRPSGSLPVEQYF
CDR3 DNA: TGCGCCAGCAGACCGAGTGGCAGCTTGCCCGTCGAGCAGTACTTC